Presented here are 11 T cell receptor beta chains from one specimen sequenced in a study of low-dose radiotherapy and immunotherapy resistance in tumors. Time point defined: before trial treatment. Alpha- and beta-chain coverage of first-strand cDNA came from TRAV- and TRBV-specific primers. Amplification, which lasted roughly 22 PCR cycles, used a constant-region primer and V-primer adapter to amplify TCRs. TCRdb re-derived calls from the reads in MiXCR, one entry per CDR3 protein. This table has some 88,000 distinct CDR3 sequences, more than 8.5% appearing once. The sample was PBMCs, taken before treatment. The receptors here all came from a male donor with prostate cancer.

This clonotype was seen just once. J is TRBJ2-3 and V is TRBV18, with 9 bases matching TRBD1. The junction had 7 bases not matched to a gene; V was cut back by 5 bases and J by 1 base. Germline V gene sequence: CDR1 KGHSH, CDR2 LQKENI. This CDR3 has 16 amino acids. The CDR3 region has the DNA TGTGCCAGCTCATCGGGACAGGGAGGCGGCACAGATACGCAGTATTTT. This codes for CASSSGQGGGTDTQYF.

This clonotype was picked up many times. V usage is TRBV6-5 and J usage is TRBJ1-6, with 12 positions matching TRBD1. Germline CDR1 is MNHEY and CDR2 is SVGAGI. The CDR3 length is 15 residues. V lost 6 bases to trimming and J lost 4 bases; unmatched junction nucleotides: 1. Here the CDR3 reads CASRGQGAYNSPLHF. For the CDR3, the DNA is TGTGCCAGCAGGGGACAGGGGGCTTATAATTCACCCCTCCACTTT.

This clonotype was counted at least ten times. The gene calls are TRBV4-3 and TRBJ1-1; D unclear. The CDR3 runs to 16 residues. The V gene lost 1 base and the J gene lost 3 bases, with 15 bases spanning the gap. The germline V gene has CDR1 LGHNA and CDR2 YSLEER. The CDR3 region has the DNA TGCGCCAGCAGCCAAGGTAAATCGGGTCTCCACACTGAAGCTTTCTTT. This gives the protein CASSQGKSGLHTEAFF.

This clonotype was observed many times. V is TRBV7-3 and J is TRBJ2-1, with no clear D. V lost 2 bases to trimming and J lost 0 bases, with 11 bases between them. Per germline, CDR1 SGHTA and CDR2 FQGTGA. The CDR3 extends over 16 amino acids. The DNA for the CDR3 is TGTGCCAGCAGCTTAGGTGGCGGCCTCTCCTACAATGAGCAGTTCTTC. Translating it yields CASSLGGGLSYNEQFF.

For the CDR3, the DNA is TGCAGCGCCGGTGAAGGGATGAACACCGGGGAGCTGTTTTTT. Translation: CSAGEGMNTGELFF. The rearrangement joins TRBV29-1 to TRBJ2-2; D remains ambiguous. Trimming took off 7 bases at V and 1 base at J, with 13 bases between the two ends. This CDR3 comprises 14 residues. Germline V lookup: CDR1 SQVTM, CDR2 ANQGSEA.

This clonotype has at least ten counts. The chain is built from TRBV9 and TRBJ2-1; D perhaps matches TRBD1 (6 bases). CDR1 and CDR2 (germline): SGDLS, YYNGEE. The CDR3 is made up of 15 amino acids. Trimming cost V 3 bases and J 2 bases, with 12 bases left between them. The DNA for the CDR3 is TGTGCCAGCAGCGCCGGGCAGGGGCCCTACAATGAGCAGTTCTTC. This gives the protein CASSAGQGPYNEQFF. Looking up the rest from reference TRBV9 and TRBJ2-1 gives the full variable domain: DSGVTQTPKHLITATGQRVTLRCSPRSGDLSVYWYQQSLDQGLQFLIQYYNGEERAKGNILERFSAQQFPDLHSELNLSSLELGDSALYFCASSAGQGPYNEQFFGPGTRLTVL.

In this sample, this clonotype turned up many times. This chain joins TRBV28 and TRBJ2-7; the D gene is possibly TRBD2 (7 bases). Trimming pared 8 bases from V and 1 base from J, leaving 12 bases between. This CDR3 contains 13 residues. Germline CDR1 reads MDHEN; CDR2 reads SYDVKM. CDR3 nucleotides: TGTGCCAGCCGAAGGGGGGGGTCCTACGAGCAGTACTTC. Amino acid sequence: CASRRGGSYEQYF.

The table lists this clonotype with many counts. The chain joins TRBV7-8 to TRBJ2-3; 13 nucleotides agree with TRBD2. From germline, CDR1 is SGHVS and CDR2 FQNEAQ. V trimming: 2 bases; J trimming: 6 bases; junction bases outside the gene matches: 5. The CDR3 is made up of 16 amino acids. The CDR3 region is CASSLRTSGSHDTQYF. The DNA for the CDR3 is TGTGCCAGCAGCTTAAGGACTAGCGGGAGCCACGATACGCAGTATTTT.

This clonotype has just one count. With only one base between it and a far larger clone, this is likely a read error. The CDR3 end shows no conserved phenylalanine or tryptophan, and so a read error is likely. V usage is TRBV15 and J usage is TRBJ2-6, with D perhaps TRBD1 (6 bases). Germline CDR1 LNHNV, CDR2 YYDKDF (reference sequence). This CDR3 region has 18 residues. Here the CDR3 reads CASSWDGGSSLGANVLTS. In nucleotides, the CDR3 is TGTGCCAGCAGCTGGGATGGGGGCTCCTCTCTGGGGGCCAACGTCCTGACTTCC.

This clonotype has at least ten counts. The chain uses TRBV6-5 and TRBJ1-4; D call uncertain. CDR3 length equals 13 residues. Germline assignment: CDR1 MNHEY and CDR2 SVGAGI. V lost 0 bases, J lost 5 bases, and 4 bases lay in between. CDR3 DNA sequence: TGTGCCAGCAGTTACTCTTGGAATGAAAAACTGTTTTTT. It is translated as CASSYSWNEKLFF.

Ten or more counts support this clonotype. V gene TRBV5-1 combines with J gene TRBJ2-5; D is uncertain. CDR1 is SGHRS and CDR2 is YFSETQ in the germline V gene. Trimming took off 0 bases at V and 7 bases at J, with 4 bases between the two ends. This CDR3 has 11 residues. CDR3 loop: CASSLGGTQYF. DNA of the CDR3: TGCGCCAGCAGCTTGGGAGGGACCCAGTACTTC.